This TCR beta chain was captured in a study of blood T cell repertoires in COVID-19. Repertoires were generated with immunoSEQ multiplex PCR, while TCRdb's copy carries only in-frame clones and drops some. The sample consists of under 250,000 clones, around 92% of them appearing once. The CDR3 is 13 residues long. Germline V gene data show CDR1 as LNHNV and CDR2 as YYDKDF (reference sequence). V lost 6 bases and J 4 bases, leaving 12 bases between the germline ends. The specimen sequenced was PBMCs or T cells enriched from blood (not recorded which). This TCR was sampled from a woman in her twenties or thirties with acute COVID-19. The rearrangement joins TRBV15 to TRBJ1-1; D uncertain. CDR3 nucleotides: TGTGCCACCAGTTTGACTTCGGTCACTGAAGCTTTCTTT. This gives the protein CATSLTSVTEAFF.